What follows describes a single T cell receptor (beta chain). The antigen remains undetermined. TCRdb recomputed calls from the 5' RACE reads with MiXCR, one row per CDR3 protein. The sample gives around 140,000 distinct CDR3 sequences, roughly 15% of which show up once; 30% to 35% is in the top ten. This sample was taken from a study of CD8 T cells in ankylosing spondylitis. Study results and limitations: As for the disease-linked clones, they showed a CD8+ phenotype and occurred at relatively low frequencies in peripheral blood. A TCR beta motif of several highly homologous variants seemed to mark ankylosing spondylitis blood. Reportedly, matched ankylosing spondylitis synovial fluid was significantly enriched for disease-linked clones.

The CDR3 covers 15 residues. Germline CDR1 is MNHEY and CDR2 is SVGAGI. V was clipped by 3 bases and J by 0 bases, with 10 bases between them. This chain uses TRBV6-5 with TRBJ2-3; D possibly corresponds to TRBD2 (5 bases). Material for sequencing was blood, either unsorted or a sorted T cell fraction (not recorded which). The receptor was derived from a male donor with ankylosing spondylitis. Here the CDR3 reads CASSYLGISTDTQYF. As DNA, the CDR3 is TGTGCCAGCAGTTATCTCGGGATAAGCACAGATACGCAGTATTTT.